These T cell receptor beta chains were read from a single sample in a study of blood T cell repertoires in COVID-19. The method was immunoSEQ multiplex PCR; TCRdb's version includes in-frame clones alone and lacks a portion of them. The data show nearly 350,000 clones, with over 75% seen just once and approximately 0.93% held by the top ten. Sequencing used PBMCs or T cells enriched from blood (not recorded which). These TCRs come from a woman aged 25 to 39 who had recovered from COVID-19. CDR3s include the opening cysteine and the closing phenylalanine or tryptophan. D genes are given only for firm matches. Where a row states a size, it is once, few, many or the class of an expanded clone; other rows omit it.

CDR3aa	CDR3nt	v_gene	abundance	d_gene	j_gene
CASSRRFYRLRLWSYEQYF	TGTGCCAGCAGCCGCCGCTTTTACAGGCTCCGACTGTGGTCCTACGAGCAGTACTTC	TRBV11-3	-	-	TRBJ2-7
CASSLGQGYGYTF	TGTGCCAGCAGCTTAGGTCAGGGATATGGCTACACCTTC	TRBV7-9	-	-	TRBJ1-2
CASSHGQGGNSPLHF	TGTGCCAGCAGCCATGGACAGGGAGGGAATTCACCCCTCCACTTT	TRBV14	-	TRBD1	TRBJ1-6
CAITEQGTLTGELFF	TGTGCCATCACCGAACAGGGAACCTTGACCGGGGAGCTGTTTTTT	TRBV10-3	-	-	TRBJ2-2
CASRRDLNTEAFF	TGTGCCAGCAGGAGGGACTTGAACACTGAAGCTTTCTTT	TRBV25-1	-	-	TRBJ1-1
CASSKLCDSNGYTF	TGTGCCAGCAGCAAGCTATGTGACAGTAATGGCTACACCTTC	TRBV21-1	-	-	TRBJ1-2
CASSLGGGGNQPQHF	TGTGCCAGCAGCTTAGGCGGGGGAGGCAATCAGCCCCAGCATTTT	TRBV11-2	-	-	TRBJ1-5
CASSGGLEETQYF	TGTGCCAGCAGCGGGGGCTTGGAAGAGACCCAGTACTTC	TRBV7-2	-	-	TRBJ2-5
CASGGGAGETQYF	TGTGCCAGCGGCGGGGGCGCGGGGGAGACCCAGTACTTC	TRBV28	-	-	TRBJ2-5
CASSSQRGYNEQFF	TGTGCCAGTAGTAGCCAGCGGGGATACAATGAGCAGTTCTTC	TRBV19	-	TRBD2	TRBJ2-1
CASSLTDTQYF	TGTGCCAGCAGTCTCACAGATACGCAGTATTTT	TRBV28	once	-	TRBJ2-3
CASSPQGQGEGYTF	TGTGCCAGCAGCCCGCAGGGACAGGGGGAGGGCTACACCTTC	TRBV9	-	TRBD1	TRBJ1-2
CAISGPGNEAFF	TGTGCCATCAGTGGACCGGGTAATGAAGCTTTCTTT	TRBV10-3	-	-	TRBJ1-1
CAWSGEGGSMYGYTF	TGTGCCTGGAGTGGGGAGGGGGGTAGTATGTATGGCTACACCTTC	TRBV30	-	-	TRBJ1-2
CASSTSHGSGYGYTF	TGTGCCAGTAGTACGTCGCACGGGTCGGGCTATGGCTACACCTTC	TRBV19	-	-	TRBJ1-2
CASSLGGTGLYGYTF	TGTGCCAGCAGTTTAGGAGGGACAGGGCTATATGGCTACACCTTC	TRBV28	once	TRBD1	TRBJ1-2